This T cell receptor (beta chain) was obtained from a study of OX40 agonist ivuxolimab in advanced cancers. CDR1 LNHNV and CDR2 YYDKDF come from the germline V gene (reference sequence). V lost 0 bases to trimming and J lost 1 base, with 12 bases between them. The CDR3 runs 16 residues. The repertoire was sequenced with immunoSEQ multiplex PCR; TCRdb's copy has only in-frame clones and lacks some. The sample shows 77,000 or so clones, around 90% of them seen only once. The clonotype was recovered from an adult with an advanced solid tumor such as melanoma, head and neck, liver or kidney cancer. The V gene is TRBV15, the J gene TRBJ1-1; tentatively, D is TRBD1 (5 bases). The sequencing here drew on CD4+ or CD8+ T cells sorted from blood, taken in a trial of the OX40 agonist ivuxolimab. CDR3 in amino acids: CATSRDMMGENTEAFF. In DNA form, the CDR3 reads TGTGCCACCAGCAGAGATATGATGGGGGAGAACACTGAAGCTTTCTTT.